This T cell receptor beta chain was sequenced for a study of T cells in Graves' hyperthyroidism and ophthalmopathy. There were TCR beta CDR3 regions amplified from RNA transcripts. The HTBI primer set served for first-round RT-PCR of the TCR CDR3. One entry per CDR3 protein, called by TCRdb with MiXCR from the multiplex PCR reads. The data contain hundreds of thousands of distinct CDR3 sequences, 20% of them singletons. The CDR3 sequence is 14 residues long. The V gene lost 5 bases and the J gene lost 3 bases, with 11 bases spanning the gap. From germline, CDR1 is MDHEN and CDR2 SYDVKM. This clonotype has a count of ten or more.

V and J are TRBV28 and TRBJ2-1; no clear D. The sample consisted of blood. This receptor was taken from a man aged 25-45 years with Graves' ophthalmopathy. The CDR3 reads CASSPSGYYNEQFF. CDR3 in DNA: TGTGCCAGCAGTCCCAGTGGATACTACAATGAGCAGTTCTTC. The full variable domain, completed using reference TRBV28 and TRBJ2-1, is DVKVTQSSRYLVKRTGEKVFLECVQDMDHENMFWYRQDPGLGLRLIYFSYDVKMKEKGDIPEGYSVSREKKERFSLILESASTNQTSMYLCASSPSGYYNEQFFGPGTRLTVL.